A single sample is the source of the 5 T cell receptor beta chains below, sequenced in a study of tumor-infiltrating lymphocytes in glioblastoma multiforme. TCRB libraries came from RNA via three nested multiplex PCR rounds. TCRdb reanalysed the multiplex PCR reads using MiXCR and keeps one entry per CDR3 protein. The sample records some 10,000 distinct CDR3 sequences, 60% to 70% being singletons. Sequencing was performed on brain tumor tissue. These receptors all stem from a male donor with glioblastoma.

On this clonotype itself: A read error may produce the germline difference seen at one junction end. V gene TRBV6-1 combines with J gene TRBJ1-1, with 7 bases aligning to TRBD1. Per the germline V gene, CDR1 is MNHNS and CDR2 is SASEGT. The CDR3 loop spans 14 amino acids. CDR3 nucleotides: TGTGCCAGCACCAGGGGGGAGTTCGCGAGTGTAGCGCTCTTT. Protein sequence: CASTRGEFASVALF.

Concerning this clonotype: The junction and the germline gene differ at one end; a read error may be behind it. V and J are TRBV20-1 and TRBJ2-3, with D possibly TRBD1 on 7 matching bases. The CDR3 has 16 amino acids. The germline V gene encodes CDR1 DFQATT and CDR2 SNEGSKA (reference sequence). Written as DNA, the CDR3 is TGCAGTGCTTGGTCAGGGGGAGGCAAAGGGACTGATACGCAGTGTTTT. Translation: CSAWSGGGKGTDTQCF.

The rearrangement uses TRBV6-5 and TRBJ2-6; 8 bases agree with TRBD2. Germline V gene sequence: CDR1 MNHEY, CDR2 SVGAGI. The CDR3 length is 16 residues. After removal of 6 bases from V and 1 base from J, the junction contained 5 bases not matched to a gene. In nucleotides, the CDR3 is TGTGCCAGCAGGAGGAGCGGGGGTTCTGGGGCCAACGTCCTGACTTTC. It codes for CASRRSGGSGANVLTF.

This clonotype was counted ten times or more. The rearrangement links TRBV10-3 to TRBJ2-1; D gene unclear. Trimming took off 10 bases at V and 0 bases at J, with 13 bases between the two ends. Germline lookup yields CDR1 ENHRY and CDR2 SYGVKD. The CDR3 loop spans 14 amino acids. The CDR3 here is CATRSSFSYNEQFF. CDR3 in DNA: TGTGCCACCCGTTCGAGCTTCTCCTACAATGAGCAGTTCTTC.

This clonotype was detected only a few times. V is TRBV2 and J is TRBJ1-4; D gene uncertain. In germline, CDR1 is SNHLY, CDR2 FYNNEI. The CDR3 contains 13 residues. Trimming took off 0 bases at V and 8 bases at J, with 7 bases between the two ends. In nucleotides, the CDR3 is TGTGCCAGCAGTGAAGCAAGAGGGGAAAAACTGTTTTTT. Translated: CASSEARGEKLFF.